This T cell receptor beta chain was captured in a study of CD8 T cells in ankylosing spondylitis. The V end was cut by 0 bases, the J end by 1 base, with 8 bases between. CDR1 and CDR2 (germline): MNHEY, SVGAGI. The CDR3 loop spans 15 amino acids. TCRdb re-called the 5' RACE reads through MiXCR, storing one row per CDR3 protein. The table has around 250,000 distinct CDR3 sequences, over 8.5% seen once; the top ten hold less than 7%. This clonotype was seen repeatedly, ten times or more. The chain is built from TRBV6-5 and TRBJ2-3; the D gene could be TRBD1 or TRBD2 (5 bases each). The sequencing sample was made of blood, either unsorted or a sorted T cell fraction (not recorded which). This sequence originates from a male donor with ankylosing spondylitis or in good health (not recorded which). The CDR3 protein is CASSYSGDGTDTQYF. The CDR3 coding sequence is TGTGCCAGCAGTTACTCGGGGGACGGCACAGATACGCAGTATTTT.